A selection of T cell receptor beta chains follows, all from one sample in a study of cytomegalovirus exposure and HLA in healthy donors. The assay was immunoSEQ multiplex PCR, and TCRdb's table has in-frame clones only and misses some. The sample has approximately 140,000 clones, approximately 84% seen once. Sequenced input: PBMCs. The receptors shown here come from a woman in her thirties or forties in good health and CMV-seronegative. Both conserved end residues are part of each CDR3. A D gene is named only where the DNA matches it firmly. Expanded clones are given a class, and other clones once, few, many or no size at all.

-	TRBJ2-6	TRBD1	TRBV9	CASSGPDRDLTGANVLTF	TGTGCCAGCAGCGGACCGGACAGGGATCTCACTGGGGCCAACGTCCTGACTTTC
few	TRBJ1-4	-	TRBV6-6	CASVGQGSEKLFF	TGTGCCAGCGTAGGGCAGGGGAGTGAAAAACTGTTTTTT
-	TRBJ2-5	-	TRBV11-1	CASSMSPSETQYF	TGTGCCAGCAGCATGTCCCCCTCGGAGACCCAGTACTTC
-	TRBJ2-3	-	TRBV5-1	CASSYVGGATQYF	TGCGCCAGCAGCTACGTCGGGGGAGCTACGCAGTATTTT
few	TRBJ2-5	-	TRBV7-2	CASSSQPGEQETQYF	TGTGCCAGCAGCTCTCAGCCCGGGGAACAAGAGACCCAGTACTTC
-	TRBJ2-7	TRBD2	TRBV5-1	CASSLGGGYEQYF	TGCGCCAGCAGCTTGGGGGGGGGCTACGAGCAGTACTTC
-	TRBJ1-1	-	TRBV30	CAWSSTGYTEAFF	TGTGCCTGGAGTTCCACAGGGTACACTGAAGCTTTCTTT
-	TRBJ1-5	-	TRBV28	CASSLGGTGYQPQHF	TGTGCCAGCAGTCTGGGGGGTACAGGATATCAGCCCCAGCATTTT
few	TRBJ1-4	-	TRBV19	CASSMFAGINEKLFF	TGTGCCAGTAGTATGTTTGCCGGGATTAATGAAAAACTGTTTTTT
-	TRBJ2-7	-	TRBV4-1	CASSHDITGTQSSYEQYF	TGCGCCAGCAGCCATGATATTACCGGGACTCAAAGCTCCTACGAGCAGTACTTC
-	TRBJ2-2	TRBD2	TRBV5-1	CASSLKRGGAGELFF	TGCGCCAGCAGCCTAAAGCGGGGGGGCGCCGGGGAGCTGTTTTTT
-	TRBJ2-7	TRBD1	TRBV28	CASSRPPTGRRSYEQYF	TGTGCCAGCAGTCGACCCCCGACAGGGCGAAGGTCCTACGAGCAGTACTTC
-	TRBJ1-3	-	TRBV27	CASSLGGNGNTIYF	TGTGCCAGCAGTTTAGGGGGCAACGGAAACACCATATATTTT
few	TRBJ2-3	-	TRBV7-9	CASSLEDRRGADTQYF	TGTGCCAGCAGCTTAGAAGACAGGCGAGGGGCAGATACGCAGTATTTT
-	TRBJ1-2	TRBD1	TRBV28	CASSSTGGIGYTF	TGTGCCAGCAGCTCGACAGGGGGCATTGGCTACACCTTC
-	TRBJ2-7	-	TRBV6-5	CASSYSGQSLYF	TGTGCCAGCAGTTACTCCGGACAGAGCCTGTACTTC